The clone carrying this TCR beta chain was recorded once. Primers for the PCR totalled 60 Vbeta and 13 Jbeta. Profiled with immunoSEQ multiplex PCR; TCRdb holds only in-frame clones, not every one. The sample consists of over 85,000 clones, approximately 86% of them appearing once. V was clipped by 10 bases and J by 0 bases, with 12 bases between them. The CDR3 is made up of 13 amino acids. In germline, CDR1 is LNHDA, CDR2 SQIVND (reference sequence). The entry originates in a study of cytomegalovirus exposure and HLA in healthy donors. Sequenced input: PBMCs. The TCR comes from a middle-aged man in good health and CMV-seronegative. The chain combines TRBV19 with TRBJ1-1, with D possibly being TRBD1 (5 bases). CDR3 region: CATYRLLNTEAFF. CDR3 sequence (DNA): TGTGCCACGTACAGGCTATTGAACACTGAAGCTTTCTTT.